The T cell receptor (beta chain) under discussion was sequenced for a study of T cell responses to AZD1222 COVID-19 vaccine. General study results and limits: Reportedly, nearly half the spike-specific TCRs target unmutated variant regions.

This clone was observed a handful of times. Its antigen remains unidentified. Assay used: immunoSEQ multiplex PCR; TCRdb lists only in-frame clones, some missing. The table has some 170,000 clones, 85% to 95% seen once; the top ten hold more than 0.85%. V lost 7 bases, J lost 1 base, and 16 bases lay in between. Germline V CDR1 and CDR2: LNHDA, SQIVND (reference sequence). This CDR3 comprises 15 residues. This specimen was peripheral blood, taken 28 days after the second dose of the MenACWY control vaccine. The V call is TRBV19, the J call TRBJ2-5, with D perhaps matching TRBD1 or TRBD2 (6 bases each). The receptor was derived from an adult who received the MenACWY meningococcal vaccine as a control. The CDR3 DNA reads as TGTGCCAGTACAAGTGGCCGGGGGCCCCAAGAGACCCAGTACTTC. This gives the protein CASTSGRGPQETQYF. Full variable domain (remainder filled in from reference TRBV19 and TRBJ2-5): DGGITQSPKYLFRKEGQNVTLSCEQNLNHDAMYWYRQDPGQGLRLIYYSQIVNDFQKGDIAEGYSVSREKKESFPLTVTSAQKNPTAFYLCASTSGRGPQETQYFGPGTRLLVL.